Sequencing of this T cell receptor beta chain was carried out in a study of T cell responses to AZD1222 COVID-19 vaccine. Study-level points and caveats: Spike-specific TCRs gained breadth and depth after people received two AZD1222 doses.

Of note for this clone: Its antigen is undetermined.

Using immunoSEQ multiplex PCR, the repertoire was profiled, and TCRdb retains in-frame clones only, with some absent. The profile shows fewer than 75,000 clones, just over 90% of them singletons. The J segment lost 5 bases and the V segment lost 4 bases, leaving 7 bases of the junction unmatched. Germline V gives CDR1 SGHRS, CDR2 YFSETQ. The CDR3 sequence is 17 residues long. This chain links TRBV5-1 with TRBJ2-3; 16 nucleotides match TRBD2. The sequence was collected from an adult who received the MenACWY meningococcal vaccine as a control. Specimen: peripheral blood, collected 28 days after the second dose of the MenACWY control vaccine. The CDR3 region is CASSDGTSGRAVDTQYF. CDR3 DNA sequence: TGCGCCAGCAGCGACGGGACTAGCGGGAGGGCGGTAGATACGCAGTATTTT.